Listed below are T cell receptor beta chains from one sample, sequenced in a study of OX40 agonist ivuxolimab in advanced cancers. TCRdb keeps only in-frame clones here, not all; method: immunoSEQ multiplex PCR. Here the sample spans approximately 64,000 clones, roughly 89% being singletons. This specimen was CD4+ or CD8+ T cells sorted from blood, taken in a trial of the OX40 agonist ivuxolimab. These receptors all come from an adult with an advanced solid tumor such as melanoma, head and neck, liver or kidney cancer. Both conserved end residues are part of each CDR3. Fields, in order: D gene, J gene, V gene, clone size, CDR3 DNA, CDR3 protein. A D gene is named only where the DNA matches it firmly. For some rows the clone size is stated as once, few or many, or as a class when expanded; others skip it.

D: NA; J: TRBJ1-3; V: TRBV20-1; size: NA; DNA: TGCAGTACCGTCTCTGGAAACACCATATATTTT; CDR3: CSTVSGNTIYF
D: TRBD2; J: TRBJ2-7; V: TRBV7-2; size: NA; DNA: TGTGCCAGCAGCGGAGCGGGACTAGCGGGCGAGCAGTACTTC; CDR3: CASSGAGLAGEQYF
D: TRBD1; J: TRBJ2-2; V: TRBV7-8; size: few; DNA: TGTGCCAGCAGCCGAAGGGGGACAGGGTTCGACGGGGAGCTGTTTTTT; CDR3: CASSRRGTGFDGELFF
D: NA; J: TRBJ2-2; V: TRBV2; size: NA; DNA: TGTGCCAGCAGTGAGGATTATCTAATTTTCGTTAGTGGGGAGCTGTTTTTT; CDR3: CASSEDYLIFVSGELFF
D: NA; J: TRBJ2-2; V: TRBV19; size: NA; DNA: TGTGCCAGTAGGACGAACTGGGGGGCGCGGAGCACCGGGGAGCTGTTTTTT; CDR3: CASRTNWGARSTGELFF
D: NA; J: TRBJ2-5; V: TRBV30; size: few; DNA: TGTGCCTGGAGTGTACCGGATCGGAATCCAAAACTGCAAGAGACCCAGTACTTC; CDR3: CAWSVPDRNPKLQETQYF
D: NA; J: TRBJ2-1; V: TRBV9; size: NA; DNA: TGTGCCAGCAGCGTAGGAACTTACAATGAGCAGTTCTTC; CDR3: CASSVGTYNEQFF
D: TRBD1; J: TRBJ1-5; V: TRBV28; size: once; DNA: TGTGCCAGCAGTAGGTACAGGGGAGATAGCAATCAGCCCCAGCATTTT; CDR3: CASSRYRGDSNQPQHF
D: TRBD1; J: TRBJ1-2; V: TRBV6-1; size: NA; DNA: TGTGCCAGCAGTGAAAGGGGACAGGGAATTATATTTGGCTACACCTTC; CDR3: CASSERGQGIIFGYTF
D: TRBD1; J: TRBJ1-3; V: TRBV5-1; size: NA; DNA: TGCGCCAGCAGCCGTCAACCGGGACAGGGCTCTGGAAACACCATATATTTT; CDR3: CASSRQPGQGSGNTIYF
D: TRBD2; J: TRBJ2-1; V: TRBV7-8; size: NA; DNA: TGTGCCAGCAGCTCCCTATTTAGCGGGGGGGGCTCCTACAATGAGCAGTTCTTC; CDR3: CASSSLFSGGGSYNEQFF
D: TRBD2; J: TRBJ2-7; V: TRBV23-1; size: NA; DNA: TGCGCCAGCAGTCTAAAATCACCGGGACTAGCGGGAGGGCCCCTCGAGCAGTACTTC; CDR3: CASSLKSPGLAGGPLEQYF
D: NA; J: TRBJ2-2; V: TRBV28; size: NA; DNA: TGTGCCAGCAGTTCCCTTAACACCGGGGAGCTGTTTTTT; CDR3: CASSSLNTGELFF
D: NA; J: TRBJ1-1; V: TRBV18; size: once; DNA: TGTGCCAGCTCACCAACAGGTTCGAACACTGAAGCTTTCTTT; CDR3: CASSPTGSNTEAFF
D: NA; J: TRBJ1-2; V: TRBV27; size: NA; DNA: TGTGCCAGCAGTCATTCGTTCGGGGGGGGAGATTATGGCTACACCTTC; CDR3: CASSHSFGGGDYGYTF
D: TRBD2; J: TRBJ2-7; V: TRBV5-1; size: NA; DNA: TGCGCCAGCAGCTTTTCCACAGCGGGAGTCGGCGAGCAGTACTTC; CDR3: CASSFSTAGVGEQYF
D: TRBD1; J: TRBJ1-4; V: TRBV7-8; size: NA; DNA: TGTGCCAGCAGTCCACAGGGGGTGCCTAATGAAAAACTGTTTTTT; CDR3: CASSPQGVPNEKLFF
D: NA; J: TRBJ1-4; V: TRBV6-6; size: NA; DNA: TGTGCCAGCAGTTCCTTGACAGGAAATGAAAAACTGTTTTTT; CDR3: CASSSLTGNEKLFF
D: NA; J: TRBJ2-3; V: TRBV10-3; size: NA; DNA: TGTGCCACCGCTAGGGACAAGAGCACAGATACGCAGTATTTT; CDR3: CATARDKSTDTQYF
D: NA; J: TRBJ1-3; V: TRBV6-1; size: NA; DNA: TGTGCCAATGGGGCGGGACCTGGAAACACCATATATTTT; CDR3: CANGAGPGNTIYF
D: NA; J: TRBJ2-7; V: TRBV6-6; size: NA; DNA: TGTGCCACCGCCATGACTAGTCCTTGGAGAAACGAGCAGTACTTC; CDR3: CATAMTSPWRNEQYF
D: NA; J: TRBJ1-5; V: TRBV28; size: NA; DNA: TGTGCCAGCAGTTTTCTGGGGAGAGAAGATCAGCCCCAGCATTTT; CDR3: CASSFLGREDQPQHF
D: TRBD2; J: TRBJ2-2; V: TRBV15; size: NA; DNA: TGTGCCACCAGAACCGGGACTAGCGGGAGGTACACCGGGGAGCTGTTTTTT; CDR3: CATRTGTSGRYTGELFF
D: NA; J: TRBJ2-5; V: TRBV5-6; size: once; DNA: TGTGCCAGCAGCTTCACGGGCGGCCAGTACTTC; CDR3: CASSFTGGQYF
D: TRBD1; J: TRBJ1-5; V: TRBV11-2; size: NA; DNA: TGTGCCAGCAGTCAGGGGGGGGGCCTCCAGCCCCAGCATTTT; CDR3: CASSQGGGLQPQHF
D: NA; J: TRBJ2-5; V: TRBV2; size: NA; DNA: TGTGCCAGCAGCAGGGCACAAGAGACCCAGTACTTC; CDR3: CASSRAQETQYF
D: NA; J: TRBJ1-5; V: TRBV2; size: NA; DNA: TGTGCCAGCAGCGTAGGGGGGGGTTATCAGCCCCAGCATTTT; CDR3: CASSVGGGYQPQHF
D: NA; J: TRBJ2-7; V: TRBV11-3; size: NA; DNA: TGTGCCAGCAGCTTAGTAGGGAGTATCCACGAGCAGTACTTC; CDR3: CASSLVGSIHEQYF
D: NA; J: TRBJ2-7; V: TRBV7-2; size: NA; DNA: TGTGCCAGCAGCTCAGAGTACGAGCAGTACTTC; CDR3: CASSSEYEQYF
D: NA; J: TRBJ2-2; V: TRBV27; size: NA; DNA: TGTGCCAGCAGTTTCAACGGGCCCGGGGAGCTGTTTTTT; CDR3: CASSFNGPGELFF
D: TRBD1; J: TRBJ1-4; V: TRBV6-5; size: NA; DNA: TGTGCCAGCAGTTACCAGGGACAGGGGGGGTATGAAAAACTGTTTTTT; CDR3: CASSYQGQGGYEKLFF
D: TRBD1; J: TRBJ2-5; V: TRBV18; size: NA; DNA: TGTGCCAGCTCACCGACCGCGACAGGGGAGACCCAGTACTTC; CDR3: CASSPTATGETQYF
D: TRBD1; J: TRBJ2-7; V: TRBV7-2; size: NA; DNA: TGTGCCAGCAGCATCAGACAGGGGAACGAGCAGTACTTC; CDR3: CASSIRQGNEQYF
D: NA; J: TRBJ2-1; V: TRBV27; size: NA; DNA: TGTGCCAGCGGTCTCCAGTCTAGCTCCTACAATGAGCAGTTCTTC; CDR3: CASGLQSSSYNEQFF
D: TRBD2; J: TRBJ2-1; V: TRBV11-1; size: NA; DNA: TGTGCCAGCAGCTTTAGCGGGAGTTCGTTCAATGAGCAGTTCTTC; CDR3: CASSFSGSSFNEQFF
D: NA; J: TRBJ2-1; V: TRBV4-3; size: NA; DNA: TGCGCCAGCAGCCAAGATTATTCGGGAGCTTACAATGAGCAGTTCTTC; CDR3: CASSQDYSGAYNEQFF
D: NA; J: TRBJ1-1; V: TRBV7-3; size: NA; DNA: TGTGCCAGCAGCTTAATGATGAACACTGAAGCTTTCTTT; CDR3: CASSLMMNTEAFF
D: NA; J: TRBJ2-6; V: TRBV7-3; size: once; DNA: TGTGCCAGCAGCTTGGACGACTCTGGGGCCAACGTCCTGACTTTC; CDR3: CASSLDDSGANVLTF
D: NA; J: TRBJ2-1; V: TRBV29-1; size: NA; DNA: TGCAGCGCGAGCTCCTACAATGAGCAGTTCTTC; CDR3: CSASSYNEQFF
D: TRBD2; J: TRBJ2-7; V: TRBV7-2; size: NA; DNA: TGTGCCAGCAGCTCGACTAGCGGGAGGGGTTACGAGCAGTACTTC; CDR3: CASSSTSGRGYEQYF
D: NA; J: TRBJ2-5; V: TRBV27; size: NA; DNA: TGTGCCAGCAGTTTAACGGCAGACCAAGAGACCCAGTACTTC; CDR3: CASSLTADQETQYF
D: TRBD1; J: TRBJ1-3; V: TRBV6-1; size: NA; DNA: TGTGCCAGCACCCTTGCCGGGACAGGGGGAAACACCATATATTTT; CDR3: CASTLAGTGGNTIYF
D: NA; J: TRBJ2-7; V: TRBV4-2; size: few; DNA: TGTGCCAGCAGCCCATGGTCGGGCGAGCAGTACTTC; CDR3: CASSPWSGEQYF
D: TRBD1; J: TRBJ1-4; V: TRBV5-4; size: NA; DNA: TGTGCCAGCAGCCAAGACAGGGGGCGCGAAAAACTGTTTTTT; CDR3: CASSQDRGREKLFF
D: TRBD1; J: TRBJ1-6; V: TRBV5-4; size: NA; DNA: TGTGCCAGCAGCTACCGGGACAGGGCTGTTTATAATTCACCCCTCCACTTT; CDR3: CASSYRDRAVYNSPLHF